This TCR beta chain was observed in a study of T cell changes during pregnancy in multiple sclerosis. J was trimmed by 5 bases and V by 5 bases; bases with no gene match: 7. Germline V gives CDR1 MNHEY, CDR2 SMNVEV (reference sequence). The CDR3 runs to 15 residues. TCRdb's table, derived via immunoSEQ multiplex PCR, lists solely in-frame clones and lacks some. Of about 40,000 clones listed, about 91% are singletons. The V and J genes are TRBV27 and TRBJ1-4; TRBD1 aligns across 8 bases. The source of this sequence is a female donor with multiple sclerosis, enrolled in a pregnancy study. Sample: CD8+ T cells from peripheral blood mononuclear cells, taken before pregnancy. The CDR3 is CASSQQGAGNEKLFF. Written as DNA, the CDR3 is TGTGCCAGCAGTCAGCAGGGGGCGGGAAATGAAAAACTGTTTTTT.